This T cell receptor (beta chain) originates from a study of naive and memory T cell subsets (dated by TCRdb to about 2017). Study-wide context: Sorted naive and memory T cell subsets from peripheral blood were analyzed in the study using a UMI-based, open-source pipeline for TCR alpha and beta sequencing. IgG serology results and the functional CMV T cell responses were in complete agreement. RNA was DNase-treated and reverse transcribed with TCR constant-region primers, mostly using SuperScript III.

The investigation overall reported the following: Clonotypes were defined as single alpha or beta chain sequences, not paired alpha/beta receptors. The repertoire findings for the naive and memory subsets could not be validated against a ground truth, as none was available. In both CD4 and CD8 cells, a rise in Gini index and a fall in Shannon and inverse Simpson diversity were observed from naive through CM, EM and EMRA. RNA-based TCR counts may be influenced by expression changes linked to T cell activation and differentiation. TCR abundance followed a power law whose exponent differed between naive and memory subsets but was consistent across the three individuals. After error correction, over 95% of naive TCR sequences appeared only once, giving much steeper abundance distributions than memory subsets. A few larger clonotypes were found in naive repertoires, especially CD8, and these larger clonotypes were possibly memory cells re-expressing CD45RA.

From the second PCR step on, the TCR alpha and beta chain libraries were amplified in separate reactions. To determine each donor's CMV status, fresh PBMCs were stimulated overnight with CMV viral lysate, and IFNgamma production from CD4+ T cells was then assessed. CD4 T cells were positively selected with Miltenyi beads, followed by positive selection of CD8 T cells from the CD4-negative fraction. Cells were stained for CD3, CD4, CD8, CD45RA, CD27 and a live/dead dye and were sorted on a BD Aria II into four subsets based on CD45RA and CD27. Three healthy volunteers provided blood, and the blood of each volunteer was split into CD4 and CD8 T cells and then into four differentiation subsets. Roughly 0.12 L of peripheral blood was taken from each donor, and PBMC were separated by density-gradient centrifugation on Ficoll-Paque PLUS. Sorted cells were lysed in RLT buffer, and RNA was extracted with a Qiagen RNeasy kit and stored at -80°C.

Worth noting for this clonotype: This receptor's antigen is unknown. It has no much larger one-base neighbor in the sample; base qualities were not kept.

Libraries were prepared through UMI-ligation and nested PCR. To cover both TRBC1 and TRBC2, the beta constant-region primer consisted of an equimolar mix of two oligonucleotides. The ligated cDNA went through four rounds of PCR with nested alpha and beta constant-region primers together with the SP2 primer. A single-stranded oligonucleotide bearing the SP2 primer plus a 12-nucleotide UMI was ligated onto the 3' end of the cDNA by T4 RNA ligase 1. The ligation reaction was incubated at 16°C for roughly 18-25 hours. To avoid over-amplification, PCR2 was usually performed as a SYBR Green qPCR and halted once a predetermined threshold was reached. Agencourt AMPure XP magnetic beads were used for all purifications after the first. Libraries were quantified by Qubit and checked on a TapeStation, where a main peak was expected near 650 bp. The pooled libraries were sequenced on an Illumina MiSeq using v2 2x251 paired-end kits, which usually yielded roughly 0.9-2 million reads per sample. Each sample library was pooled at approximately 3.6 nM, and roughly 5-8% PhiX was included to improve cluster recognition. The study's own analysis went as follows. V and J genes were assigned to Demultiplexor-processed FASTQ reads by Decombinator through tag matching, with a single base-pair mismatch being allowed. Collapsinator relied on UMIs to fix sequencing errors as well as frequency errors caused by PCR heterogeneity. CDR3Translator translated TCRs and extracted CDR3s from the conserved cysteine to the FGXG phenylalanine, flagging non-productive sequences. Gini, Shannon entropy and inverse Simpson indices were computed after subsampling the repertoires to the same number of UMI-defined TCRs. Clonotype abundance distributions were fitted to a power law by maximum likelihood within the linear range. When run on a single naive CD8 sample, MIGEC and the pipeline yielded similar UMI counts, similar unique TCR numbers and similar clonal distributions. One analysis removed from the naive repertoire any naive TCRs that were also found in any memory subset from the same donor. Repertoires were searched for around 7,300 CMV-associated CDR3 sequences compiled from VDJdb and a published dataset. Starting from the raw public reads, TCRdb applied fastp trimming at Q25, assembled clones with MiXCR and retained in-frame beta chains. Under each unique CDR3 protein, matching rows form one entry showing the most common genes and DNA. These V and J calls are TCRdb output, not the study's own analysis. In all, the sample holds over 130,000 distinct CDR3 sequences, and 15% to 25% of those were seen once. The ten most abundant clones make up 0.6% to 0.7% of the sample.

Inclusive of the bounding cysteine and phenylalanine, the CDR3 is 12 residues long. Just the 36-base CDR3 DNA is kept, in frame starting at base 1. V lost 6 bases and J lost 5 bases, and the count of bases not matched to a germline gene is 4. The clonotype was recovered from a human donor in good health. This receptor chain uses TRBV12-3 or TRBV12-4 and TRBJ2-7, with 7 junctional bases fitting TRBD1. The sample comprised naive CD8+ T cells from blood. Read against the paper, the sample's cell subset or site label means: naive T cells, CD45RA high CD27+. The sequenced DNA is TGTGCCAGCAGCCCCGACAGGGACGAGCAGTACTTC. This yields the protein CASSPDRDEQYF.